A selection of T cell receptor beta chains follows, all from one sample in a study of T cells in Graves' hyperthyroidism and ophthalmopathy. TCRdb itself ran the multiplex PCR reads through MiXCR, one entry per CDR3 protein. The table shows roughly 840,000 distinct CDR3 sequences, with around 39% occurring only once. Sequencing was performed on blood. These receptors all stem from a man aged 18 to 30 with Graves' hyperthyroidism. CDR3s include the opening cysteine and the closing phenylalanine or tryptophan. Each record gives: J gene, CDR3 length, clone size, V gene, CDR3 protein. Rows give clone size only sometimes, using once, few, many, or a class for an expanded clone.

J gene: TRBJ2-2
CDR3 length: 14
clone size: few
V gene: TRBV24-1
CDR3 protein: CATNGGTSTGELFF

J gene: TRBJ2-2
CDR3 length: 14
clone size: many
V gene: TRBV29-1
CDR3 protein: CSVEGTSNTGELFF

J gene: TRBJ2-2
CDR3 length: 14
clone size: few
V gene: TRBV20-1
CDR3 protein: CSASVGATTGELFF

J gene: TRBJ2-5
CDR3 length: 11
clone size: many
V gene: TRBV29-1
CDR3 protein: CSGGPRETQYF

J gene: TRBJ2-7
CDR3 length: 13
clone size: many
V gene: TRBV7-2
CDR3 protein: CASSFSSYYEQYF

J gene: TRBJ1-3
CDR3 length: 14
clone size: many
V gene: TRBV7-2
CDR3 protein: CASSLAGTGNTIYF

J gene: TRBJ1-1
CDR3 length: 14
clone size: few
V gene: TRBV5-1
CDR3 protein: CASSFGSAGLGAFF

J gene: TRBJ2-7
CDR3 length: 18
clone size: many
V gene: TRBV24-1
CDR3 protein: CATSDSRLQGALTYEQYF

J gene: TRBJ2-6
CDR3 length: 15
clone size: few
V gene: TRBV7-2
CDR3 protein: CASSLGDPGANVLTF

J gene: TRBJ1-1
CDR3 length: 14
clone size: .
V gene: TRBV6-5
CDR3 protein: CASVIRQQSREAFF

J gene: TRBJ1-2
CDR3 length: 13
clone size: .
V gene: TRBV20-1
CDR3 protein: CSARNDRVDNYTF

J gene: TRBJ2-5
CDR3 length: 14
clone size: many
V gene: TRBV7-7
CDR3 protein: CASAGGESFETQYF

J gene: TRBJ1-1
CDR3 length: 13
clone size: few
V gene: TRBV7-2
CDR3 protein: CASSQDLTGEAFF

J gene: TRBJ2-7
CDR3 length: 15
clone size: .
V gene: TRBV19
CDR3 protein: CASSQGSADPYEQYF

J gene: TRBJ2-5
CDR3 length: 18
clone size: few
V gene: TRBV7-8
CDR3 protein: CASSPMGYSGKTEETQYF

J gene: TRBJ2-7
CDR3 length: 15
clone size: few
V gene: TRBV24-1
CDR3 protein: CATSESGTGLYEQYF

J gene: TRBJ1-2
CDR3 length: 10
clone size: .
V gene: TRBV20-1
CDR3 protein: CSARRIKDTF

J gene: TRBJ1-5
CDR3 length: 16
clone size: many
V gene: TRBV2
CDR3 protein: CASSDRAGGGNQPQHF

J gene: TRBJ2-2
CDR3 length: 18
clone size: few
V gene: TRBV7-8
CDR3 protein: CASSWRGTGARGTGELFF

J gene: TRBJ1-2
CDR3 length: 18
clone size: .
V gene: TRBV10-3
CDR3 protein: CAISEPYVVTGTGRGYTF